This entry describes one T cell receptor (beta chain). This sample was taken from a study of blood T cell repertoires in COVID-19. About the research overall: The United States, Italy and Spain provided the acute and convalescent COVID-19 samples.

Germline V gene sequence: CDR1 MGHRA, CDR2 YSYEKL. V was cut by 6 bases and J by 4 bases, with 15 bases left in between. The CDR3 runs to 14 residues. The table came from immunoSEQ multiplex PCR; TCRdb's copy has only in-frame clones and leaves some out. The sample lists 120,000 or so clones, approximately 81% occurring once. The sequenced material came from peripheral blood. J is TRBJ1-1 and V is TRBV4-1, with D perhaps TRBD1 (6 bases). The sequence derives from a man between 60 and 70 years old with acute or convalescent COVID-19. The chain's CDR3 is CASSLYKQGTEAFF. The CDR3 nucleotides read TGCGCCAGCAGTCTTTATAAACAGGGCACTGAAGCTTTCTTT.